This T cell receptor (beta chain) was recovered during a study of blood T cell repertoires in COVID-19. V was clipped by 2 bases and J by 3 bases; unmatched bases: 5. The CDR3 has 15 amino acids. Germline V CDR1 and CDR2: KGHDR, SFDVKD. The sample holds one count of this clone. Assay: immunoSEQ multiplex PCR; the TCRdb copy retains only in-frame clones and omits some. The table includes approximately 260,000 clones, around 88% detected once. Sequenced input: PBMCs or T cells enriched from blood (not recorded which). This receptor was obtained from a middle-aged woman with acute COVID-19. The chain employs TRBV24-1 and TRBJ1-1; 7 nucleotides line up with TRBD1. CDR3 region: CATSDSRQGDTEAFF. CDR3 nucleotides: TGTGCCACCAGTGATTCGAGACAGGGCGACACTGAAGCTTTCTTT.